This TCR beta chain was captured by sequencing in a study of cytomegalovirus exposure and HLA in healthy donors. Study-level results: Sequence variants that were highly shared formed a cluster that was likely a sequencing artifact.

The germline V gene encodes CDR1 SEHNR and CDR2 FQNEAQ (reference sequence). The CDR3 loop spans 17 amino acids. This clone was seen more than once but under ten times. Its target is not known. Mismatch with germline at one junction end may stem from a read error. PCR amplification relied on 60 Vbeta primers (plus 13 Jbeta primers). Produced via immunoSEQ multiplex PCR; TCRdb's table is partial and in-frame only. This sample has under 200,000 clones; roughly 12% occur once, and the top ten carry approximately 8.4%. The V call is TRBV7-9, the J call TRBJ1-2; D perhaps matches TRBD1 (6 bases). The sequence was obtained from a man aged 45 to 65 in good health and CMV-seropositive. The sequencing input was PBMCs. This CDR3 is CASSLALGTGIDYGYTF. The CDR3 coding sequence is TGTGCCAGCAGCCTAGCGTTAGGCACAGGGATTGACTATGGCTACACCTTC.